The 4 T cell receptor beta chains listed next were all sequenced from one sample in a study of T cell changes during pregnancy in multiple sclerosis. Produced via immunoSEQ multiplex PCR; TCRdb's table is partial and in-frame only. The sample lists about 92,000 clones, over 80% occurring once. The sequenced sample was peripheral blood, obtained in the first trimester of pregnancy. These receptors were obtained from a female donor with multiple sclerosis, enrolled in a pregnancy study.

In its sample, this clone was seen once. The chain couples TRBV5-1 to TRBJ1-4, with 9 nucleotides matching TRBD1. J was trimmed by 7 bases and V by 7 bases; bases with no gene match: 5. Germline CDR1 SGHRS, CDR2 YFSETQ. The CDR3 spans 13 residues. This CDR3 reads CASRTGVSEKLFF. The CDR3 DNA reads as TGCGCCAGCCGGACAGGGGTTAGTGAAAAACTGTTTTTT. Based on the CDR3 plus reference TRBV5-1 and TRBJ1-4, the full variable domain is KAGVTQTPRYLIKTRGQQVTLSCSPISGHRSVSWYQQTPGQGLQFLFEYFSETQRNKGNFPGRFSGRQFSNSRSEMNVSTLELGDSALYLCASRTGVSEKLFFGSGTQLSVL.

V gene TRBV4-1 combines with J gene TRBJ2-7; 10 bases map to TRBD2. The CDR3 covers 19 residues. Germline CDR1 is MGHRA and CDR2 is YSYEKL. Unmatched junction bases numbered 18, after V lost 3 bases and J lost 4 bases. The CDR3 coding sequence is TGCGCCAGCAGCCACGGGTCGGCGGCTAGCGGGAGAGGGACGTACGAGCAGTACTTC. Its protein is CASSHGSAASGRGTYEQYF.

The rearrangement links TRBV7-8 to TRBJ1-5; D not resolved. V shed 1 base and J shed 0 bases, with 7 bases lying between them. The CDR3 is 15 residues long. Germline CDR1 is SGHVS and CDR2 is FQNEAQ. The CDR3 DNA is TGTGCCAGCAGCTTAGGAGGCCCTAGCAATCAGCCCCAGCATTTT. Its protein product is CASSLGGPSNQPQHF.

This clone was seen a handful of times. In DNA form, the CDR3 reads TGTGCCAGCAGTCGGGGGATTGACTACGAGCAGTACTTC. Translated, it gives CASSRGIDYEQYF. The chain employs TRBV6-5 and TRBJ2-7, with D perhaps matching TRBD2 (6 bases). The CDR3 spans 13 residues. The V gene's germline CDR1 is MNHEY and CDR2 SVGAGI. The V end was cut by 5 bases, the J end by 3 bases, with 11 bases between.